This entry lists 7 T cell receptor beta chains sequenced from one sample in a study of blood T cell repertoires in COVID-19. TCRdb's copy holds only in-frame clones and misses some; the assay was immunoSEQ multiplex PCR. The sample records under 200,000 clones, roughly 80% being singletons. Sequencing was carried out using peripheral blood. The receptor set was obtained from a man between 60 and 75 years old with acute or convalescent COVID-19.

As concerns this clone: The same CDR3 can be traced to other DNA sequences in this sample. This rearrangement joins TRBV14 to TRBJ2-7; 15 bases fit TRBD2. The CDR3 totals 16 residues. V shed 4 bases, J shed 2 bases, and the junction held 3 bases outside the gene matches. Germline values: CDR1 SGHDN, CDR2 FVKESK. As DNA, the CDR3 is TGTGCCAGCAGCCCGGGACTAGCGGGGGGAACCTACGAGCAGTACTTC. It specifies CASSPGLAGGTYEQYF.

The chain joins TRBV29-1 to TRBJ1-1; 9 bases match TRBD1. Looked up from germline, CDR1 is SQVTM and CDR2 is ANQGSEA. Trimming took 7 bases from V and 3 from J; bases not matched to a gene: 3. The CDR3 has 12 amino acids. The CDR3 sequence: CSARTGDTEAFF. CDR3 coding DNA: TGCAGCGCTCGGACAGGGGACACTGAAGCTTTCTTT.

V gene TRBV6-6 combines with J gene TRBJ2-1, with TRBD2 matching over 7 bases. The germline V gene encodes CDR1 MNHNY and CDR2 SVGAGI (reference sequence). With 7 bases clipped from V and 4 bases from J, the junction kept 4 bases outside the gene matches. The CDR3 spans 13 residues. The CDR3 coding sequence is TGTGCCAGCACTATAGCGGGTTACAATGAGCAGTTCTTC. Protein: CASTIAGYNEQFF.

The V and J genes are TRBV4-1 and TRBJ2-1; 7 bases line up with TRBD2. The trim removed 1 base at V and 0 bases at J, leaving 3 bases unmatched. The V gene's germline CDR1 is MGHRA and CDR2 YSYEKL. This CDR3 region has 16 residues. The CDR3 DNA reads as TGCGCCAGCAGCCAAGGTTGGGGGGGCTCCTACAATGAGCAGTTCTTC. Protein sequence: CASSQGWGGSYNEQFF.

V and J are TRBV30 and TRBJ2-7; the D gene is possibly TRBD2 (7 bases). Germline V lookup: CDR1 GTSNPN, CDR2 SVGIG (reference sequence). Trimming cost V 0 bases and J 4 bases, with 13 bases left between them. CDR3 length: 14 residues. CDR3 loop: CAWSVGGGTYEQYF. The CDR3 region has the DNA TGTGCCTGGAGTGTAGGGGGGGGCACATACGAGCAGTACTTC.

The chain links TRBV5-1 to TRBJ2-1; TRBD2 aligns across 13 bases. Trimming took 6 bases from V and 5 from J; bases not matched to a gene: 11. CDR1 and CDR2 from the germline V gene are SGHRS and YFSETQ. The length of the CDR3 is 17 residues. The CDR3 sequence: CASTPRTSGGNNNEQFF. The CDR3 bases are TGCGCCAGCACCCCCCGGACTAGCGGGGGTAACAACAATGAGCAGTTCTTC.

The rearrangement uses TRBV4-1 and TRBJ1-5, with 7 nucleotides matching TRBD1. Germline CDR1 reads MGHRA; CDR2 reads YSYEKL. The CDR3 is made up of 15 amino acids. V was clipped by 4 bases and J by 7 bases; unmatched bases: 10. The CDR3 region has the DNA TGCGCCAGCAGCCCTGTCGGGCAGGGGGGCCAGCCCCAGCATTTT. Amino acid sequence: CASSPVGQGGQPQHF.